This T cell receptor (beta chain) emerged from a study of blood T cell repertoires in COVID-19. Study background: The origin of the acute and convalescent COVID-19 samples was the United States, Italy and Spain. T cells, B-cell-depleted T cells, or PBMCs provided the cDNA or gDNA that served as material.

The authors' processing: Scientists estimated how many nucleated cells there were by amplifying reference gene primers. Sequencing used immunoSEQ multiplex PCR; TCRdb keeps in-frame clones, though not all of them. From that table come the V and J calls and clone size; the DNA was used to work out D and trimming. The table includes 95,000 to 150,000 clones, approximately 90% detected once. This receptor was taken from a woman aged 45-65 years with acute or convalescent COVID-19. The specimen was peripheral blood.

The CDR3 coding sequence is TGTGCCAGCAGTCAGATTACAGGGGACTACACCTTC. It is translated as CASSQITGDYTF. The chain joins TRBV2 to TRBJ1-2, with 7 bases aligning to TRBD1. With 5 bases clipped from V and 10 bases from J, the junction kept 7 bases outside the gene matches. The CDR3 totals 12 residues. CDR1 is SNHLY and CDR2 is FYNNEI in the germline V gene. Supplemented by reference TRBV2 and TRBJ1-2, the full variable domain reads EPEVTQTPSHQVTQMGQEVILRCVPISNHLYFYWYRQILGQKVEFLVSFYNNEISEKSEIFDDQFSVERPDGSNFTLKIRSTKLEDSAMYFCASSQITGDYTFGSGTRLTVV.